The clone carrying this T cell receptor beta chain has more than one count but fewer than ten. This record comes from a study of blood T cells in healthy people across ages. A J-beta primer mix and a sample-barcoded 5' primer were used in a second PCR of roughly 6 to 12 cycles. One entry per CDR3 protein results from TCRdb running MiXCR on the 5' RACE reads. This table has hundreds of thousands of distinct CDR3 sequences, 49% appearing once. Trimming stripped 6 bases from V and 0 bases from J, with 13 bases between. Germline values: CDR1 DFQATT, CDR2 SNEGSKA (reference sequence). The CDR3 runs to 14 residues. All donors came from Russia, were Caucasian and healthy, and spanned ages roughly 6 to 95.

The V gene is TRBV20-1, the J gene TRBJ2-3, with a possible D match to TRBD1 (5 bases). This receptor was obtained from a woman in her fifties or sixties in good health. The material sequenced was blood. The CDR3 region is CSAVRQSSTDTQYF. CDR3 coding DNA: TGCAGTGCCGTTAGACAGTCTAGCACAGATACGCAGTATTTT.